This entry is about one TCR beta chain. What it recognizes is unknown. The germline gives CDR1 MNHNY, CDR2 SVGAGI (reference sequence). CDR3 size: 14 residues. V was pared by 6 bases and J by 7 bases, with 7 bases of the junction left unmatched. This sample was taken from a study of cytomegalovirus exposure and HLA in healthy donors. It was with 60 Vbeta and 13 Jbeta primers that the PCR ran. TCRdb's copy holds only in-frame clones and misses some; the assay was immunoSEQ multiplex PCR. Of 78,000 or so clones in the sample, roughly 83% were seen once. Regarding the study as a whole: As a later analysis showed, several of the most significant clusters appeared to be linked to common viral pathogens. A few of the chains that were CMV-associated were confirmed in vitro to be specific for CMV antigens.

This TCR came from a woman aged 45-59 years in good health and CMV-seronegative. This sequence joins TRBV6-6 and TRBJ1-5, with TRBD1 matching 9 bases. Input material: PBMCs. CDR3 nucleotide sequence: TGTGCCAGCAGGACCGGACAGGGGTGGCAGCCCCAGCATTTT. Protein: CASRTGQGWQPQHF.